This T cell receptor (beta chain) was retrieved from a study of CD8 T cells in ankylosing spondylitis (dated by TCRdb to about 2017). About the study as a whole: The study profiled T cell receptor beta repertoires in healthy donors and ankylosing spondylitis patients to find disease-linked TCR variants. In total, the full study cohort was made up of 110 or so healthy donors and approximately 24 ankylosing spondylitis patients. Peripheral blood was sampled, and synovial fluid was also collected from ankylosing spondylitis patients.

Points the paper makes about the study in general: The disease-linked clones had a CD8+ phenotype and were found at relatively low frequencies in peripheral blood. Blood from ankylosing spondylitis patients appeared to be characterized by a TCR beta motif made up of about 8 highly homologous amino acid variants. Some TCR beta motif variants had previously been reported in synovial fluid and blood of reactive arthritis patients, which suggested common disease-initiation mechanisms. The disease-linked clones were reported as significantly enriched in matched synovial fluid samples from ankylosing spondylitis patients.

This clonotype was detected once. Its antigen has not been determined. No per-base quality is available; no much larger clone lies one base away. One read alone is weak evidence. This sample was sequenced with an Illumina HiSeq 2500. TCR beta libraries were prepared by quantitative 5'-RACE with molecular barcodes. As for the authors' bioinformatics: Disease-linked TCR variants were identified with a new computational method built on a probabilistic model of VDJ rearrangement. Clones were called with MiXCR by TCRdb after fastp trimmed the public reads at Q25, and only in-frame beta chains were retained. Rows are unified per CDR3 protein, each entry keeping the most common DNA and genes. The V and J calls reflect TCRdb's pipeline rather than the authors' work. Within this sample are roughly 140,000 distinct CDR3 sequences, with around 42% of them counted one time only. The ten largest clones add up to over 12% of the sample.

The CDR3 runs 16 residues from the cysteine to the phenylalanine. CDR3 DNA only is kept here, 48 bases in frame from base 1. Reading the germline V gene gives CDR1 MGHRA and CDR2 YSYEKL. From V the trimming removes 0 bases and from J it removes 6 bases, while the gene matches leave 7 bases of the junction unaccounted for. Synovial fluid samples were matched to blood samples from the same ankylosing spondylitis patients. Recombination connected TRBV4-1 to TRBJ2-2, and TRBD2 matches 7 of the central bases. The receptor comes from a male donor with ankylosing spondylitis. The source material was synovial fluid, either unsorted or a sorted T cell fraction (not recorded which). The DNA sequence is TGCGCCAGCAGCCAAGATTGGCGGGAGTGGTCCGGGGAGCTGTTTTTT. Its protein product is CASSQDWREWSGELFF.